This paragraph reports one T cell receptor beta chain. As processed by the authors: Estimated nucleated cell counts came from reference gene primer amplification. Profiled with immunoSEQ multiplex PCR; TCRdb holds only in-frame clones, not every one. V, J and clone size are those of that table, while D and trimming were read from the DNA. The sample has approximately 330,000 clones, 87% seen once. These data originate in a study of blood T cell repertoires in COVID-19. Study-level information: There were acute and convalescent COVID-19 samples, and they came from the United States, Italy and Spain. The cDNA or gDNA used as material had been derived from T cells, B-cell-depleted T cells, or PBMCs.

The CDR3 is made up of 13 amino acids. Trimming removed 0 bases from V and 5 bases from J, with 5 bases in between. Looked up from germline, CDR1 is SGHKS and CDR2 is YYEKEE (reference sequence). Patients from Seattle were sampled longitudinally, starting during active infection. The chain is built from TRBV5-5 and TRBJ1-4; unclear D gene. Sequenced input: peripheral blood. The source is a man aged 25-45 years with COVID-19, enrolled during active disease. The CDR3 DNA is TGTGCCAGCAGCTTGGGCGGGAATGAAAAACTGTTTTTT. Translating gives CASSLGGNEKLFF.